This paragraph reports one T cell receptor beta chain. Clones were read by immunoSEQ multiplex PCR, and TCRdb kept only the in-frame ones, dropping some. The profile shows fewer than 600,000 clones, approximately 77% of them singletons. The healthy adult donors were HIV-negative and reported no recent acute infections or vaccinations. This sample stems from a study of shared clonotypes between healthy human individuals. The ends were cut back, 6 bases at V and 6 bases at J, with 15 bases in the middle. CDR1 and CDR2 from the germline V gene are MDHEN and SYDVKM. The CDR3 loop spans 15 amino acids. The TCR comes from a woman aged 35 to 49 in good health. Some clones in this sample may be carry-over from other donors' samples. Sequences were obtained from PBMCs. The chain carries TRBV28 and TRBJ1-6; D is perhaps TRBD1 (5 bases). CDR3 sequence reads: CASSDLDRSNSPLHF. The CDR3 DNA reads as TGTGCCAGCAGCGACCTCGACAGAAGTAATTCACCCCTCCACTTT.